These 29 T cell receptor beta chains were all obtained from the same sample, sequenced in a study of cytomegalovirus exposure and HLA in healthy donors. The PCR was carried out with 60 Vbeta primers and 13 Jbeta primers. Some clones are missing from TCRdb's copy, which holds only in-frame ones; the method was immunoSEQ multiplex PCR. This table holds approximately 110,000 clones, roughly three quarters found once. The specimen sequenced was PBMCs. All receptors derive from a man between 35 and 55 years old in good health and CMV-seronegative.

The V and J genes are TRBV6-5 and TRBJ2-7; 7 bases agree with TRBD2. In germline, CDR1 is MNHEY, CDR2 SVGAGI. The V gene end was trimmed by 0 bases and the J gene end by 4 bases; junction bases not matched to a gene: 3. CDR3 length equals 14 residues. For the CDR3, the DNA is TGTGCCAGCAGTTACTCGACTAGCTGGTACGAGCAGTACTTC. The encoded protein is CASSYSTSWYEQYF.

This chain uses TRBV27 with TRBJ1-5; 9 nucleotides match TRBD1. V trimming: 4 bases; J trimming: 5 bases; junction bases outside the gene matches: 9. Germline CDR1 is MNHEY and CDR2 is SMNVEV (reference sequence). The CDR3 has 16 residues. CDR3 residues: CASSSYRGLFYQPQHF. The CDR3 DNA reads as TGTGCCAGCAGTTCTTACAGGGGGCTTTTTTATCAGCCCCAGCATTTT.

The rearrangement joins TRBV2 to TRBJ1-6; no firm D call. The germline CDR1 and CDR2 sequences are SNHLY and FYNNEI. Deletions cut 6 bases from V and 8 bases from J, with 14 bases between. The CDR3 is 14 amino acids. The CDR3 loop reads CASSATRGDSPLHF. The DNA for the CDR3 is TGTGCCAGCAGCGCGACCCGGGGAGATTCACCCCTCCACTTT.

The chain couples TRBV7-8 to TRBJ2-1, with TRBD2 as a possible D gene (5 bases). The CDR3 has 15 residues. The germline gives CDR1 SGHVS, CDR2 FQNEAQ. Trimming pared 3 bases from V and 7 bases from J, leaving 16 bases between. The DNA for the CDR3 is TGTGCCAGCAGCTTCGGGCGGTCGCCGGGGAATGAGCAGTTCTTC. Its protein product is CASSFGRSPGNEQFF.

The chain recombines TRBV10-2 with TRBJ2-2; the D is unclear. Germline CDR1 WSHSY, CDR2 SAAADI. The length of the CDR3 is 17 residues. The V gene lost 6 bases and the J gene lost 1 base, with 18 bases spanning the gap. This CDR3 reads CASSASPTNKNTGELFF. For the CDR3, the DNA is TGCGCCAGCAGCGCCTCGCCGACAAATAAGAACACCGGGGAGCTGTTTTTT.

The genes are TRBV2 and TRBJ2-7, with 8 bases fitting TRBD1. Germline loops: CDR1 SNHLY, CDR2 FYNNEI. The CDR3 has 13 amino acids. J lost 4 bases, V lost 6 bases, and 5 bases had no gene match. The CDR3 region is CASSRGQGYEQYF. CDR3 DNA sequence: TGTGCCAGCAGCCGAGGACAGGGATACGAGCAGTACTTC.

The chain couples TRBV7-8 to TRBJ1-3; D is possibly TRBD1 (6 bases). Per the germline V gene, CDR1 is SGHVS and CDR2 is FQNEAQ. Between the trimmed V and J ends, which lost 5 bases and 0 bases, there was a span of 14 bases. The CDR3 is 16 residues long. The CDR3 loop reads CASSRRQADSGNTIYF. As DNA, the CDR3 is TGTGCCAGCAGCCGGAGACAGGCGGACTCTGGAAACACCATATATTTT. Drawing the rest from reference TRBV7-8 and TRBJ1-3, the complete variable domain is GAGVSQSPRYKVAKRGQDVALRCDPISGHVSLFWYQQALGQGPEFLTYFQNEAQLDKSGLPSDRFFAERPEGSVSTLKIQRTQQEDSAVYLCASSRRQADSGNTIYFGEGSWLTVV.

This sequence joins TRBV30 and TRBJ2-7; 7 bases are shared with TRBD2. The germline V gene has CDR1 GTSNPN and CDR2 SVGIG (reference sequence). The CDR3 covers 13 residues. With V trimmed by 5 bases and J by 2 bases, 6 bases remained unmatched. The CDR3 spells CAWLGGTPYEQYF. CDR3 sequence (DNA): TGTGCCTGGTTGGGGGGGACCCCCTACGAGCAGTACTTC.

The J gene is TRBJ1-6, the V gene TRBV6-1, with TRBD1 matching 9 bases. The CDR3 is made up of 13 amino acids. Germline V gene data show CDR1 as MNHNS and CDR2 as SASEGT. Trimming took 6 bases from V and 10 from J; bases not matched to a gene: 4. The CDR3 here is CASSRDRDSPLHF. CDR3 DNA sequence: TGTGCCAGCAGCCGGGACAGGGACTCACCCCTCCACTTT.

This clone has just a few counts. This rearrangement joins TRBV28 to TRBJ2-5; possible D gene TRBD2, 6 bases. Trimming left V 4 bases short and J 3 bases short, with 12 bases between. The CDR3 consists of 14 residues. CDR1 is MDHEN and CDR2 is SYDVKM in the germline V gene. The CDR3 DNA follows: TGTGCCAGCAGTTGGACGGGCGGGAAAGAGACCCAGTACTTC. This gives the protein CASSWTGGKETQYF.

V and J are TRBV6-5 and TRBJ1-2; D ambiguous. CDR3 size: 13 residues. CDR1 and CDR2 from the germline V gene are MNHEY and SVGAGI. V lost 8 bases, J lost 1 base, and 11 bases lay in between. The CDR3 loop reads CASGESFNYGYTF. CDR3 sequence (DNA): TGTGCCAGCGGGGAGAGCTTTAACTATGGCTACACCTTC.

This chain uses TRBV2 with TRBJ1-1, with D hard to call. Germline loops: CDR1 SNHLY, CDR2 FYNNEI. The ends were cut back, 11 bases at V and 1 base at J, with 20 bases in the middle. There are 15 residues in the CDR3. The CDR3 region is CASLEVWGSNTEAFF. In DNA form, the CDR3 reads TGTGCCTCCTTGGAGGTGTGGGGATCGAACACTGAAGCTTTCTTT.

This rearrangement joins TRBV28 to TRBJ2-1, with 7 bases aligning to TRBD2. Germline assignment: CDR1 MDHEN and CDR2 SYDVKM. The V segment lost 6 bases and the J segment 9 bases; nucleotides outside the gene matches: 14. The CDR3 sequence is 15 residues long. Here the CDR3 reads CASRGSAGESGEQFF. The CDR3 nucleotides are TGTGCCAGCAGGGGCTCGGCGGGGGAGAGCGGTGAGCAGTTCTTC.

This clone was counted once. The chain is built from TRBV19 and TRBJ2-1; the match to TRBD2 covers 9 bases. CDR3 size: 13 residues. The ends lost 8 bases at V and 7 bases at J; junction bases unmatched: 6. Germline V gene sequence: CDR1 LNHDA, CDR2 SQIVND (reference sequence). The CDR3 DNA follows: TGTGCCAGTTCCCCTAGCGGGGTAAATGAGCAGTTCTTC. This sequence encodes CASSPSGVNEQFF.

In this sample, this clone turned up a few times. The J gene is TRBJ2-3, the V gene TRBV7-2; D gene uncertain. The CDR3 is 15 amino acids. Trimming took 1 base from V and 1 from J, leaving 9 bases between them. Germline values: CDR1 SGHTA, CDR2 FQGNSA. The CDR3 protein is CASSLDFRGTDTQYF. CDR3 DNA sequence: TGTGCCAGCAGCTTAGATTTCCGGGGCACAGATACGCAGTATTTT.

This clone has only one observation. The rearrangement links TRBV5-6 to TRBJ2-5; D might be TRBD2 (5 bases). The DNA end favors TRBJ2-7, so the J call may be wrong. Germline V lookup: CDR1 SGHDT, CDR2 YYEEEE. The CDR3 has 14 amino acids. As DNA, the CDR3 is TGTGCCAGCAGCTTGGGCCCGGGGTCCTACGAGCAGTACTTC. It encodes CASSLGPGSYEQYF.

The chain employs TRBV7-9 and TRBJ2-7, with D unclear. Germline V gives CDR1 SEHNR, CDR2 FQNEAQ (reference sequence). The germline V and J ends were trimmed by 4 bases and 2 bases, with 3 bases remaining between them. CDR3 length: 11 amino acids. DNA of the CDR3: TGTGCCAGCAGCTCTCCCTACGAGCAGTACTTC. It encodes CASSSPYEQYF.

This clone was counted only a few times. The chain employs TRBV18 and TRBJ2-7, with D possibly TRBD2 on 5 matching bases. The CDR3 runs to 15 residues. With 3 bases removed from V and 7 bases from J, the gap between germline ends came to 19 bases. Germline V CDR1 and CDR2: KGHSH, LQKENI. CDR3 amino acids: CASSPIIGDASEQYF. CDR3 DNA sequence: TGTGCCAGCTCACCGATTATCGGGGATGCATCGGAGCAGTACTTC. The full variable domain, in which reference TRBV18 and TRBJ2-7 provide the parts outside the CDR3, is NAGVMQNPRHLVRRRGQEARLRCSPMKGHSHVYWYRQLPEEGLKFMVYLQKENIIDESGMPKERFSAEFPKEGPSILRIQQVVRGDSAAYFCASSPIIGDASEQYFGPGTRLTVT.

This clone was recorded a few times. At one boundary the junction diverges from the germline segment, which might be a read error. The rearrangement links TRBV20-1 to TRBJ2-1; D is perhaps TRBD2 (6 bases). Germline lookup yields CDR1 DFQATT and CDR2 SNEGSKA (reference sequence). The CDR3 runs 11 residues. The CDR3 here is CSAPMGGTRVF. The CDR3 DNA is TGCAGTGCTCCGATGGGAGGCACCCGGGTCTTC.

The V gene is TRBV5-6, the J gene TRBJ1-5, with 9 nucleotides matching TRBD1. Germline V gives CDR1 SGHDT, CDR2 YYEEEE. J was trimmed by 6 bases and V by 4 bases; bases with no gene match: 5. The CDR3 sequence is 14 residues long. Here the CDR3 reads CASSRTGATQPQHF. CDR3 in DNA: TGTGCCAGCAGCAGGACAGGGGCTACTCAGCCCCAGCATTTT.

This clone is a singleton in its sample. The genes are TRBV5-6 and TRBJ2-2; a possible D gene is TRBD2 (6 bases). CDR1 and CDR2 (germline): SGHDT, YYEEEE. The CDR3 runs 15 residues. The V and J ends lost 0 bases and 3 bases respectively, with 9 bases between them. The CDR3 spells CASSLGDSYTGELFF. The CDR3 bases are TGTGCCAGCAGCTTGGGGGACTCCTACACCGGGGAGCTGTTTTTT.

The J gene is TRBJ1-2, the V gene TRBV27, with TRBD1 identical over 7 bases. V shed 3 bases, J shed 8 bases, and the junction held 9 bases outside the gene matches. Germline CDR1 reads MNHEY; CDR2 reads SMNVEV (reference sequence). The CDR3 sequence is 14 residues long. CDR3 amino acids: CASSFTNWGQGYTF. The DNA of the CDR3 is TGTGCCAGCAGTTTTACGAATTGGGGACAGGGCTACACCTTC.

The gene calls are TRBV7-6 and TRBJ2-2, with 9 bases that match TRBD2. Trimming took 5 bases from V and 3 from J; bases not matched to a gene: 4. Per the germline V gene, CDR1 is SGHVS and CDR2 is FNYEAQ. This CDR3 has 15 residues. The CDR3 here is CASSALAGYTGELFF. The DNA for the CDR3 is TGTGCCAGCAGCGCGCTAGCGGGGTACACCGGGGAGCTGTTTTTT.

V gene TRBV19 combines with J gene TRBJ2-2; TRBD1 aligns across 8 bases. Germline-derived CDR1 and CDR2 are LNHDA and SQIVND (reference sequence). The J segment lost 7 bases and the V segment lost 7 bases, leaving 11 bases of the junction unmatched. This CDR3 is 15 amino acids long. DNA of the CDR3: TGTGCCAGTAACTATTGGCAGGGGGCTGTCGGGGAGCTGTTTTTT. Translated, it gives CASNYWQGAVGELFF.

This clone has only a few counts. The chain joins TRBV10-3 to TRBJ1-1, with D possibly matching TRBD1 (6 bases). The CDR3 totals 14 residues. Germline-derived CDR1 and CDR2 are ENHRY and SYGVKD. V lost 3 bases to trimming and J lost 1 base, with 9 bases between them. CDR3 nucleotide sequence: TGTGCCATCAGTGACGGGACATCGAACACTGAAGCTTTCTTT. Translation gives CAISDGTSNTEAFF.

The CDR3 coding sequence is TGTGCCAGCAGCTTAGCGGAGACTCCGGATAGCTCCTACGAGCAGTACTTC. The encoded protein is CASSLAETPDSSYEQYF. The V and J genes are TRBV13 and TRBJ2-7; the D is unclear. CDR3 length equals 17 residues. Trimming took 1 base from V and 0 from J, leaving 16 bases between them. CDR1 PRHDT and CDR2 FYEKMQ come from the germline V gene (reference sequence). The variable domain in full, completed from reference TRBV13 and TRBJ2-7, reads AAGVIQSPRHLIKEKRETATLKCYPIPRHDTVYWYQQGPGQDPQFLISFYEKMQSDKGSIPDRFSAQQFSDYHSELNMSSLELGDSALYFCASSLAETPDSSYEQYFGPGTRLTVT.

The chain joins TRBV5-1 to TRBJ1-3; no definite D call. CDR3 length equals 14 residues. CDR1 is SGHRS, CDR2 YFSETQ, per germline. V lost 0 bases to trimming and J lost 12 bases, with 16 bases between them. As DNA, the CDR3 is TGCGCCAGCAGCTTGGCTCCCGCCTCCCGCGGCATATATTTT. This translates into CASSLAPASRGIYF.

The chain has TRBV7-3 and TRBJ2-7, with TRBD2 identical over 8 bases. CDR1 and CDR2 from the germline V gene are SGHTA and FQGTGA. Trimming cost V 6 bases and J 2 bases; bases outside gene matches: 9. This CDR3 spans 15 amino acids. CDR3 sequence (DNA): TGTGCCAGCAGTATACAAGCGGGGGCCACCTACGAGCAGTACTTC. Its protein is CASSIQAGATYEQYF.

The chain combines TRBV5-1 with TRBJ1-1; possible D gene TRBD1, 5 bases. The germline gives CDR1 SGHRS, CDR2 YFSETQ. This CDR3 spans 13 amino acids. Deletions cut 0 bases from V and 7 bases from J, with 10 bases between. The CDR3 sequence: CASSLGTTLEAFF. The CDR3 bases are TGCGCCAGCAGCTTGGGGACAACCCTTGAAGCTTTCTTT.